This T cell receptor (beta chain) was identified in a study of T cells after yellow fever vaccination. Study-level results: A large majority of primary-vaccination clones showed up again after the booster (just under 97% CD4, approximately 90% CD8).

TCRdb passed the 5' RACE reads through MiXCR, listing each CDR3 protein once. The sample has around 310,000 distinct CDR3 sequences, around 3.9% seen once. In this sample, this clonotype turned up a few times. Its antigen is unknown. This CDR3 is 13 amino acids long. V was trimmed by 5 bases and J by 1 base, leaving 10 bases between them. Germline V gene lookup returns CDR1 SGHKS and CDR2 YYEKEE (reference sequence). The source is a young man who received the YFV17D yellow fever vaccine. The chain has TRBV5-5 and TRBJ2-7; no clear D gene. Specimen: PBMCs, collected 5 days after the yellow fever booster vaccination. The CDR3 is CASRVSFSYEQYV. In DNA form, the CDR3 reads TGTGCCAGCAGGGTCAGTTTTTCCTACGAGCAGTACGTC.